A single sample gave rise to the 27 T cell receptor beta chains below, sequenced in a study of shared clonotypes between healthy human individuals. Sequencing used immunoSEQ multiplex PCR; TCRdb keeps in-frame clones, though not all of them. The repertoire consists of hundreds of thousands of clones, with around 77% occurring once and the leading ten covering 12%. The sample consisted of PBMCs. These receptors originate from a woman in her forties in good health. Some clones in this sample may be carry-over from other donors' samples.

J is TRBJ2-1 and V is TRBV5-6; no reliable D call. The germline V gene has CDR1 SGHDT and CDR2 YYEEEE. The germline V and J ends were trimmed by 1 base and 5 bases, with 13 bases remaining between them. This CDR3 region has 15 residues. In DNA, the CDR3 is TGTGCCAGCAGCTTGCTGGCACTTTACGACAATGAGCAGTTCTTC. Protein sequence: CASSLLALYDNEQFF.

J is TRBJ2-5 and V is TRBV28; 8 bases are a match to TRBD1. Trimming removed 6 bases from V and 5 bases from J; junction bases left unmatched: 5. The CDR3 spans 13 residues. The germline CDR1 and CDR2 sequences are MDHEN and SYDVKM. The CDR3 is CASRSGGLETQYF. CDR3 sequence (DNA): TGTGCCAGCAGATCAGGGGGCCTGGAGACCCAGTACTTC.

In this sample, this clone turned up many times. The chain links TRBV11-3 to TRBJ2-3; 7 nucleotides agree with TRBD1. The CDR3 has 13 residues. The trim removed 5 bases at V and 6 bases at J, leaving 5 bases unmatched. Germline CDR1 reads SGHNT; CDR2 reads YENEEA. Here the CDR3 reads CASSPTGVDTQYF. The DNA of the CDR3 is TGTGCCAGCAGCCCCACAGGGGTGGATACGCAGTATTTT.

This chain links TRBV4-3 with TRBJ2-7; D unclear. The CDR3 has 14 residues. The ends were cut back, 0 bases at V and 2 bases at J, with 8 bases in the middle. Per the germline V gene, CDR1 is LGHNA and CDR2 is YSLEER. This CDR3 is CASSQEMGTYEQYF. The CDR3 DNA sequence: TGCGCCAGCAGCCAAGAAATGGGGACCTACGAGCAGTACTTC.

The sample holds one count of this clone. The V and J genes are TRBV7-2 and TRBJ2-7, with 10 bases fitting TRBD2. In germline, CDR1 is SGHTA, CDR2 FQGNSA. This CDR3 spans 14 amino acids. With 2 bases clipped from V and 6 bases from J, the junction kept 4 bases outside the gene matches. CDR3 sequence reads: CASSLLAGVSEQYF. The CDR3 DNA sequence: TGTGCCAGCAGCTTACTAGCGGGAGTAAGCGAGCAGTACTTC.

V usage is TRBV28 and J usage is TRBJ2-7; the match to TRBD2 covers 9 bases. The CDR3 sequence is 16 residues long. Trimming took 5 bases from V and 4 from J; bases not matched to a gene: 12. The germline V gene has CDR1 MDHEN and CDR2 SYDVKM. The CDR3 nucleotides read TGTGCCAGCAGTCCCCTGGTGGCGGGAGGGCCGTACGAGCAGTACTTC. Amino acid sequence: CASSPLVAGGPYEQYF.

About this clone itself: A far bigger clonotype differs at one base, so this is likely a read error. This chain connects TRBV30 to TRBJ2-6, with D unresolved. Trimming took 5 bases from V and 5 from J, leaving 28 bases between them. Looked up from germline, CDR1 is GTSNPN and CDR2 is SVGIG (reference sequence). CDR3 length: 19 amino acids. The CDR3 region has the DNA TGTGCCTGGGCAGAAGAAGGAGAAGCCCTCTGGGCTAGGGCCAACGTCCTGACTTTC. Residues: CAWAEEGEALWARANVLTF.

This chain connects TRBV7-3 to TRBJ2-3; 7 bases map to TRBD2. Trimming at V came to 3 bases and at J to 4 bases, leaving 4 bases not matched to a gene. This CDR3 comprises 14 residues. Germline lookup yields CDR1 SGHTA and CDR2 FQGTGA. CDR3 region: CASSLGGRADTQYF. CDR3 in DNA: TGTGCCAGCAGCTTGGGAGGGAGGGCAGATACGCAGTATTTT.

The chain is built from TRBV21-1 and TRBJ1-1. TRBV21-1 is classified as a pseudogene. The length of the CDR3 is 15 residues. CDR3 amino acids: CASSNKSSGRAQAFF. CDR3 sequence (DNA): TGTGCCAGCAGCAACAAGTCATCGGGTCGGGCGCAAGCTTTCTTT.

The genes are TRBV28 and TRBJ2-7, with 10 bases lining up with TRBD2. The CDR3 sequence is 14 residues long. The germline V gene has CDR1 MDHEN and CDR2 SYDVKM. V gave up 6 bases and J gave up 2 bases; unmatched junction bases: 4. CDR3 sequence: CASSRSGGPYEQYF. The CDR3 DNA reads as TGTGCCAGCAGCCGTAGCGGGGGGCCCTACGAGCAGTACTTC.

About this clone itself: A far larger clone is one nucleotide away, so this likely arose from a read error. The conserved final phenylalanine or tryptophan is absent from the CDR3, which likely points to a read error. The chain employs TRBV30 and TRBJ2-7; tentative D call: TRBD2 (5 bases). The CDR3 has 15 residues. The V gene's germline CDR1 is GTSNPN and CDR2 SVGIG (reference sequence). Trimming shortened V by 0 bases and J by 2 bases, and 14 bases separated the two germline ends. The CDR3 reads CAWSVGLAGAYEQYS. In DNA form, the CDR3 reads TGTGCCTGGAGTGTCGGGCTAGCCGGCGCCTACGAGCAGTACTCC.

The DNA of the CDR3 is TGTGCCACCAGCACCACTCCGGGACAGTTCCAAGAGACCCAGTACTTC. As protein: CATSTTPGQFQETQYF. V is TRBV15 and J is TRBJ2-5; 7 bases fit TRBD1. V trimming: 4 bases; J trimming: 1 base; junction bases outside the gene matches: 9. The CDR3 consists of 16 residues. Germline CDR1 reads LNHNV; CDR2 reads YYDKDF (reference sequence).

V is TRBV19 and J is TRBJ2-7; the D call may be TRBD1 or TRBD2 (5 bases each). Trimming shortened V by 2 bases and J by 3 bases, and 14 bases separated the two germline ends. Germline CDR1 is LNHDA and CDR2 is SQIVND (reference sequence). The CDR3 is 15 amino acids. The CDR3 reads CASSITGPQIYEQYF. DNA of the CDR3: TGTGCCAGTAGTATAACGGGACCCCAAATCTACGAGCAGTACTTC. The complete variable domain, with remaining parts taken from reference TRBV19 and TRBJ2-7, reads DGGITQSPKYLFRKEGQNVTLSCEQNLNHDAMYWYRQDPGQGLRLIYYSQIVNDFQKGDIAEGYSVSREKKESFPLTVTSAQKNPTAFYLCASSITGPQIYEQYFGPGTRLTVT.

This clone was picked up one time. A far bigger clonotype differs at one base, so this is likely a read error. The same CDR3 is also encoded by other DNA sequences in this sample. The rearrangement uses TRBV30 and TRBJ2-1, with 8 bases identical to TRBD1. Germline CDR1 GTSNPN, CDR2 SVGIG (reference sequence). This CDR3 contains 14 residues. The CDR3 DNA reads TGTGCTGGCTTACGACAGGGGTCTTACAATGAGCAGTTCTTC. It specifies CAGLRQGSYNEQFF.

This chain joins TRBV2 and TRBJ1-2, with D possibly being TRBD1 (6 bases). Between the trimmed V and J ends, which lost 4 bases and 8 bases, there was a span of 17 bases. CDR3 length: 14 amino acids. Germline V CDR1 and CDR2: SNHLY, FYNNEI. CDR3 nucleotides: TGTGCCAGCAGTGCCTCCCGACAGGTCGAAGGCTACACCTTC. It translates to CASSASRQVEGYTF.

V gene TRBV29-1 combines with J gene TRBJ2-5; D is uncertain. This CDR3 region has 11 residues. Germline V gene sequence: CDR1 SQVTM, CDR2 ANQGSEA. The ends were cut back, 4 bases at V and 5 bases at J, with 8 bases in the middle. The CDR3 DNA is TGCAGCGTTGGAGAATTGGAGACCCAGTACTTC. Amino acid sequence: CSVGELETQYF.

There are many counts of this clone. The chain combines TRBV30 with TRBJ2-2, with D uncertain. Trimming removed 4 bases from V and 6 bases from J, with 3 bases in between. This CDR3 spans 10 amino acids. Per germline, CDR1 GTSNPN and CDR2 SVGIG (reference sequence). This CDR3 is CAWKAGELFF. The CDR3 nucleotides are TGTGCCTGGAAGGCCGGGGAGCTGTTTTTT.

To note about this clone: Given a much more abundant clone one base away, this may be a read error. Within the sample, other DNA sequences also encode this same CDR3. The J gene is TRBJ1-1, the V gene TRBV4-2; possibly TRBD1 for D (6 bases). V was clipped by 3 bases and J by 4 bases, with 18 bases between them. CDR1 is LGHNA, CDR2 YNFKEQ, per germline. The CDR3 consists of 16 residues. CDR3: CASSQDSDSRLTEAFF. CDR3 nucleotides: TGTGCCAGCAGCCAGGATTCGGACAGCCGGCTCACTGAAGCTTTCTTT.

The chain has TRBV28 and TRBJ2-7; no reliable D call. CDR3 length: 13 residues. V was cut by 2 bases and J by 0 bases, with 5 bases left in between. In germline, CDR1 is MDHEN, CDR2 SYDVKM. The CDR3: CASSLLSSYEQYF. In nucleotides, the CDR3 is TGTGCCAGCAGTTTACTCTCCTCCTACGAGCAGTACTTC. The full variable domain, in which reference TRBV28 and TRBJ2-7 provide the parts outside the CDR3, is DVKVTQSSRYLVKRTGEKVFLECVQDMDHENMFWYRQDPGLGLRLIYFSYDVKMKEKGDIPEGYSVSREKKERFSLILESASTNQTSMYLCASSLLSSYEQYFGPGTRLTVT.

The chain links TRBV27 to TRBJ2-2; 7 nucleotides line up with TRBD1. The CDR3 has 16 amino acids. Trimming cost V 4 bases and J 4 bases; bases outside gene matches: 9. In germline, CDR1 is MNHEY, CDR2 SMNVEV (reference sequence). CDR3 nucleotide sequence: TGTGCCAGCAGTTCCACACGGACAGGACTCACCGGGGAGCTGTTTTTT. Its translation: CASSSTRTGLTGELFF.

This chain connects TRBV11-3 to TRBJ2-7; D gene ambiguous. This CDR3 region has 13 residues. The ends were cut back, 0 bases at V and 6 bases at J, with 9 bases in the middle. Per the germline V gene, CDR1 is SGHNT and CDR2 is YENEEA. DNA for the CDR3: TGTGCCAGCAGCTTAGATCGAGTGGCCGAGCAGTACTTC. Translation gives CASSLDRVAEQYF.

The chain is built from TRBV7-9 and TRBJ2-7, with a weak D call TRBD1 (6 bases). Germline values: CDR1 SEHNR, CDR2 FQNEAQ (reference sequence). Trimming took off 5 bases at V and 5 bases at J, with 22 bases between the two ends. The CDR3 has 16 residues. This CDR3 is CASSPQGTPGVDEQYF. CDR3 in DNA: TGTGCCAGCAGCCCCCAGGGGACCCCAGGGGTCGACGAGCAGTACTTC.

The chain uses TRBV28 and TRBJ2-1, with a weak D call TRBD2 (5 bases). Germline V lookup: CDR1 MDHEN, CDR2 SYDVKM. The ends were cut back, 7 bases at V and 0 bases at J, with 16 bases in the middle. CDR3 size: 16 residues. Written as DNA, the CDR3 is TGTGCCAGCAAAGGTAGAGCGGCCCGCTCCTACAATGAGCAGTTCTTC. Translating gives CASKGRAARSYNEQFF.

The CDR3 loop reads CAAGEPYGYTF. CDR3 coding DNA: TGTGCCGCCGGGGAGCCCTATGGCTACACCTTC. V usage is TRBV28 and J usage is TRBJ1-2; D is undetermined. V lost 11 bases, J lost 4 bases, and 11 bases lay in between. Looked up from germline, CDR1 is MDHEN and CDR2 is SYDVKM. This CDR3 comprises 11 residues.

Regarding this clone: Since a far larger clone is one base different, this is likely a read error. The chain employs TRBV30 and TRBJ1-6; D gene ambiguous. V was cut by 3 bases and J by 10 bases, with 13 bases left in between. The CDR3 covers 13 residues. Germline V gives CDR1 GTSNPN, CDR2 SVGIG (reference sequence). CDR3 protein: CAWRSRNYSPLHF. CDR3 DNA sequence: TGTGCCTGGAGGTCTCGGAACTACTCACCCCTCCACTTT.

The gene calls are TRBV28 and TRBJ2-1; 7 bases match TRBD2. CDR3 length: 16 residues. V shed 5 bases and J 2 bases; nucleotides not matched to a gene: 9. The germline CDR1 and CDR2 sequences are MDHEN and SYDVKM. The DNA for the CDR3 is TGTGCCAGCAGTACCAGACTAGCCCAAGCCTACAATGAGCAGTTCTTC. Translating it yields CASSTRLAQAYNEQFF.

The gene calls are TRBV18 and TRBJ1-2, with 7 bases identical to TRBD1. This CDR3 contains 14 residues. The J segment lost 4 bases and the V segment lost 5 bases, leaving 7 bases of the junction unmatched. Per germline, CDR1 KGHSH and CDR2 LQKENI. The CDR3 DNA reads TGTGCCAGCTCAGCCGACAGGGATGGCTATGGCTACACCTTC. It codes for CASSADRDGYGYTF.